This is a list of T cell receptor beta chains from one sample in a study of response to subunit inactivated influenza vaccine. Using its own MiXCR run on the RT-PCR reads, TCRdb lists one record per CDR3 protein. This sample has 500,000 to 700,000 distinct CDR3 sequences; 20% to 25% occur once, and the top ten carry about 2.8%. These data were likewise used in another study, on T cells expressing NK-cell markers.

The specimen comprised CD4+ T cells sorted from PBMCs, sampled about 13 days after vaccination. These receptors all come from a man in his forties or fifties who received an inactivated influenza vaccine. CDR3s include the opening cysteine and the closing phenylalanine or tryptophan. Fields, in order: J gene, V gene, D gene, clone size, CDR3 DNA, CDR3 protein. D genes are given only for firm matches. Not every row has a clone size; where given, it reads once, few, many or a size class.

>TRBJ2-1|TRBV20-1|TRBD2|few
TGCAGTGCACCAGACGGGGGACTAGCGGGCATCAGGAATGAGCAGTTCTTC
CSAPDGGLAGIRNEQFF
>TRBJ2-7|TRBV29-1|-|-
TGCAGCGTTGGGGGGACCAGAGGTAACTACGAGCAGTACTTC
CSVGGTRGNYEQYF
>TRBJ2-7|TRBV7-8|TRBD1|once
TGTGCCAGCAGCTTAGCCTCGACAGGGGCCCCCGAGCAGTACTTC
CASSLASTGAPEQYF
>TRBJ2-7|TRBV12-3/TRBV12-4|-|few
TGTGCCAGCAGTCCCCAGGGGAGGGACGAGCAGTACTTC
CASSPQGRDEQYF
>TRBJ2-1|TRBV11-3|-|-
TGTGCCAGCAGCTTAGTCGCTCAGAGTGAGCAGTTCTTC
CASSLVAQSEQFF
>TRBJ2-3|TRBV5-1|-|-
TGCGCCAGCAGCTTGTCGGGACCCCCGGAGGGTACGCAGTATTTT
CASSLSGPPEGTQYF
>TRBJ2-2|TRBV30|-|-
TGTGCCTGGAGTCACGTGGGCAGGGGAGTAAGAACCGGGGAGCTGTTTTTT
CAWSHVGRGVRTGELFF
>TRBJ1-5|TRBV7-2|-|-
TGTGCCAGCAGCCGCAGTGAAAGCAATCAGCCCCAGCATTTT
CASSRSESNQPQHF
>TRBJ2-3|TRBV7-2|-|-
TGTGCCAGCAGCCCTCGGAGGGGGCCAGATACGCAGTATTTT
CASSPRRGPDTQYF
>TRBJ2-7|TRBV11-3|-|-
TGTGCCAGCAGCTCCGGGGGGCACCCCTACGAGCAGTACTTC
CASSSGGHPYEQYF
>TRBJ2-7|TRBV12-3/TRBV12-4|TRBD1|-
TGTGCCAGCAGCCTGAAGGGACAGTCCTACGAGCAGTACTTC
CASSLKGQSYEQYF
>TRBJ2-7|TRBV20-1|TRBD1|-
TGCAGTGCTACCCGGACAGGGCGCGGCGAGCAGTACTTC
CSATRTGRGEQYF
>TRBJ2-1|TRBV2|-|-
TGTGCCAGCAGTGAAGAGTATCAGACACATGAGCAGTTCTTC
CASSEEYQTHEQFF
>TRBJ2-1|TRBV6-5|-|-
TGTGCCAGCAGTTCCTACCTCGGGGGACACAATGAGCAGTTCTTC
CASSSYLGGHNEQFF
>TRBJ2-7|TRBV7-8|-|few
TGTGCCAGCAGCTTAAACAGGGCCGTCTACGAGCAGTACTTC
CASSLNRAVYEQYF
>TRBJ1-6|TRBV7-9|-|-
TGTGCCAGCAGCTTAGCGGGGTCCAGGAATTCACCCCTCCTCTTT
CASSLAGSRNSPLLF
>TRBJ1-2|TRBV6-5|-|-
TGTGCCAGCAGTTACCGAGGAAGCGGATCAGGGGAAGGCTACACCTTC
CASSYRGSGSGEGYTF
>TRBJ2-7|TRBV29-1|-|-
TGCAGCGTTGTCCCCGGGGGCTCTGGGGGCGAGCAGTACTTC
CSVVPGGSGGEQYF
>TRBJ1-5|TRBV6-2/TRBV6-3|-|-
TGTGCCAGCAGTTACGTAGCAGCCCGCAACCAGCCCCAGCATTTT
CASSYVAARNQPQHF
>TRBJ1-5|TRBV10-3|-|-
TGTGCCATCAGTGACCAGGGCCTGAATTCCCTCAATCAGCCCCAGCATTTT
CAISDQGLNSLNQPQHF
>TRBJ2-1|TRBV12-3/TRBV12-4|-|-
TGTGCCAGCAGTTTAAGTTCAGGGGCCAATGAGCAGTTCTTC
CASSLSSGANEQFF
>TRBJ1-1|TRBV12-3/TRBV12-4|-|many
TGTGCCAGCAGTTTAGGTGCCCCAGAGAACACTGAAGCTTTCTTT
CASSLGAPENTEAFF
>TRBJ2-3|TRBV14|-|-
TGTGCCAGCAGCGAAGAGGGGACAGATACGCAGTATTTT
CASSEEGTDTQYF
>TRBJ2-7|TRBV9|-|few
TGTGCCAGCGGTTCAGGCTCCTACGAGCAGTACTTC
CASGSGSYEQYF
>TRBJ1-2|TRBV5-1|TRBD1|few
TGCGCCAGCAGTACCGGGACAGGAGGCTACACCTTC
CASSTGTGGYTF